These 26 T cell receptor beta chains originate from one sample sequenced in a study of spatial heterogeneity in lung cancer. Documented time point: sample taken at primary tumor resection. Sequencing covered unsorted whole RNA taken from tumor, nontumor lung or frozen PBMC. Each CDR3 protein is one row after TCRdb ran MiXCR on the 5' RACE reads. Of 7,000 to 8,000 distinct CDR3 sequences detected, under 9% appear once; the ten largest clones hold over 75%. The starting material was PBMCs, obtained at surgery. The receptors here all came from a male donor with early-stage non-small cell lung cancer.

This clonotype was detected many times. This beta chain came through as a stray read in a library set up for alpha chains, and its size says little. The gene calls are TRBV7-9 and TRBJ2-3, with no clear D. The V and J ends lost 4 bases and 2 bases respectively, with 1 base between them. There are 11 residues in the CDR3. The germline CDR1 and CDR2 sequences are SEHNR and FQNEAQ (reference sequence). The CDR3 nucleotides read TGTGCCAGCAGCTACACAGATACGCAGTATTTT. Its protein is CASSYTDTQYF.

Only a few counts were recorded for this clonotype. This beta chain appears as a stray read in a library generated for alpha chains; its size is not informative. The chain has TRBV5-1 and TRBJ1-1, with 8 bases that match TRBD1. Looked up from germline, CDR1 is SGHRS and CDR2 is YFSETQ. This CDR3 is 14 amino acids long. The ends lost 4 bases at V and 6 bases at J; junction bases unmatched: 8. The CDR3 sequence: CASSTGQGGAEAFF. As DNA, the CDR3 is TGCGCCAGCAGCACCGGACAGGGAGGCGCTGAAGCTTTCTTT.

This clonotype occurred many times. Little can be read into the size of this beta chain, an off-target read in a library designed for alpha chains. This chain links TRBV27 with TRBJ1-6; TRBD1 aligns across 9 bases. Per the germline V gene, CDR1 is MNHEY and CDR2 is SMNVEV (reference sequence). J gave up 8 bases and V 6 bases, and 5 bases lay outside the gene matches. The CDR3 has 14 amino acids. CDR3 DNA: TGTGCCAGCAGGATACAGGGGGCTGATTCACCCCTCCACTTT. As protein: CASRIQGADSPLHF.

Ten or more counts support this clonotype. This beta chain represents an off-target read in a library built for alpha chains; its size is of limited meaning. The chain couples TRBV7-9 to TRBJ1-2; D remains unclear. This CDR3 region has 13 residues. Trimming cost V 5 bases and J 2 bases, with 9 bases left between them. CDR1 is SEHNR, CDR2 FQNEAQ, per germline (reference sequence). DNA of the CDR3: TGTGCCAGCAGCGTCGCCGGGAACTATGGCTACACCTTC. Its protein product is CASSVAGNYGYTF.

This clonotype rates as large. This beta chain turned up in a library designed for alpha chains; as an off-target read, its abundance says little. The rearrangement links TRBV3-1 to TRBJ2-5, with 9 bases aligning to TRBD1. The germline V gene encodes CDR1 LGHDT and CDR2 YNNKEL (reference sequence). The CDR3 extends over 18 amino acids. V lost 4 bases to trimming and J lost 2 bases; unmatched junction nucleotides: 14. The CDR3 loop is CASSPYRTVTGGQETQYF. CDR3 bases: TGTGCCAGCAGCCCCTACCGCACCGTGACAGGGGGACAAGAGACCCAGTACTTC.

This clonotype was seen many times. For a library built for alpha chains, this beta chain is a stray read; little rests on its size. V and J are TRBV20-1 and TRBJ1-6, with D possibly TRBD1 on 5 matching bases. The CDR3 is made up of 17 amino acids. Germline CDR1 reads DFQATT; CDR2 reads SNEGSKA (reference sequence). V lost 3 bases to trimming and J lost 1 base, with 16 bases between them. The CDR3 reads CSASMDTEASYNSPLHF. The CDR3 DNA reads TGCAGTGCTAGCATGGACACAGAGGCATCCTATAATTCACCCCTCCACTTT.

This clonotype has a count of ten or more. Because this beta chain is a stray read in a library intended to capture alpha chains, its abundance should not be given much weight. The chain carries TRBV5-1 and TRBJ2-6; tentatively, D is TRBD2 (5 bases). CDR3 length: 17 amino acids. The V and J ends lost 1 base and 0 bases respectively, with 11 bases between them. Germline CDR1 SGHRS, CDR2 YFSETQ. For the CDR3, the DNA is TGCGCCAGCAGCTTGTCTCCGGGGAGCTCTGGGGCCAACGTCCTGACTTTC. Its translation: CASSLSPGSSGANVLTF.

This clonotype occurred many times. This beta chain is a stray read from a library made for alpha chains; its abundance is not meaningful. This rearrangement joins TRBV10-1 to TRBJ2-5, with 8 bases that match TRBD1. The germline V gene encodes CDR1 WNHNN and CDR2 SYGVQD (reference sequence). CDR3 length equals 15 residues. The J segment lost 2 bases and the V segment lost 3 bases, leaving 5 bases of the junction unmatched. The CDR3 nucleotides are TGCGCCAGCAGTGATGTTGACAGGGGACAAGAGACCCAGTACTTC. Translation: CASSDVDRGQETQYF.

This clonotype has at least ten counts. This beta chain represents an off-target read in a library built for alpha chains; its size is of limited meaning. The chain links TRBV4-2 to TRBJ2-6, with TRBD1 as a possible D gene (5 bases). Germline loops: CDR1 LGHNA, CDR2 YNFKEQ. V lost 0 bases and J lost 0, with 6 bases in between. This CDR3 comprises 16 residues. The CDR3 loop reads CASSQETASGANVLTF. CDR3 coding DNA: TGTGCCAGCAGCCAAGAGACAGCCTCTGGGGCCAACGTCCTGACTTTC.

This clonotype was detected many times. Because the library targeted alpha chains, this beta chain is an off-target read whose size means little. V usage is TRBV6-2 or TRBV6-3 and J usage is TRBJ2-5; 9 bases map to TRBD2. The V and J ends lost 2 bases and 2 bases, in that order; junction bases with no gene match: 6. Per the germline V gene, CDR1 is MNHEY and CDR2 is SVGEGT. This CDR3 spans 16 amino acids. The CDR3, as DNA: TGTGCCAGCAGTTACGGTCGAGCGGGGGGTCAAGAGACCCAGTACTTC. Translating gives CASSYGRAGGQETQYF.

This clonotype has ten or more counts. This beta chain lies outside the target of a library built for alpha chains; its clone size means little. This chain connects TRBV7-6 to TRBJ2-7; 7 bases map to TRBD1. Per the germline V gene, CDR1 is SGHVS and CDR2 is FNYEAQ. CDR3 length: 14 amino acids. V trimming: 2 bases; J trimming: 1 base; junction bases outside the gene matches: 2. CDR3 sequence (DNA): TGTGCCAGCAGCTTATTGACAGGGTCCTACGAGCAGTACTTC. Translating it yields CASSLLTGSYEQYF.

Many counts were recorded for this clonotype. A library prepared for alpha chains yielded this beta chain as an off-target read; its size is of little meaning. V is TRBV11-3 and J is TRBJ1-1, with D possibly TRBD1 on 5 matching bases. V was shortened by 5 bases and J by 4 bases, with 14 bases between the two germline ends. Looked up from germline, CDR1 is SGHNT and CDR2 is YENEEA. The CDR3 consists of 14 residues. CDR3 protein: CASSLGVDSTEAFF. CDR3 DNA: TGTGCCAGCAGCCTAGGGGTCGACAGCACTGAAGCTTTCTTT.

This clonotype was picked up many times. Being off target in a library aimed at alpha chains, this beta chain has a size of little meaning. The chain is built from TRBV9 and TRBJ1-1; tentatively, D is TRBD1 (6 bases). Germline loops: CDR1 SGDLS, CDR2 YYNGEE. Between the trimmed V and J ends, which lost 0 bases and 5 bases, there was a span of 14 bases. The CDR3 extends over 15 amino acids. The CDR3 sequence is CASSVGVGAKTEAFF. The CDR3 region has the DNA TGTGCCAGCAGCGTAGGTGTGGGGGCGAAAACTGAAGCTTTCTTT.

This clonotype was picked up many times. This beta chain was picked up by a library intended for alpha chains and is off target, so its count carries little meaning. The chain employs TRBV5-1 and TRBJ2-2; 9 bases are shared with TRBD1. This CDR3 has 15 amino acids. J gave up 4 bases and V 0 bases, and 1 base lay outside the gene matches. Germline CDR1 reads SGHRS; CDR2 reads YFSETQ. The CDR3 DNA follows: TGCGCCAGCAGCTTGGAGACAGGGGGCACCGGGGAGCTGTTTTTT. Translation: CASSLETGGTGELFF.

This clonotype was picked up many times. Being off target in a library aimed at alpha chains, this beta chain has a size of little meaning. The chain combines TRBV29-1 with TRBJ2-3; D is unclear. Deletions cut 8 bases from V and 1 base from J, with 10 bases between. CDR1 and CDR2 from the germline V gene are SQVTM and ANQGSEA. The CDR3 is 12 amino acids. For the CDR3, the DNA is TGCAGCCCCATTACTGGCACAGATACGCAGTATTTT. It is translated as CSPITGTDTQYF.

The sample holds many counts of this clonotype. Because this beta chain is a stray read in a library intended to capture alpha chains, its abundance should not be given much weight. V is TRBV4-1 and J is TRBJ2-7; 8 bases match TRBD2. Germline CDR1 and CDR2: MGHRA and YSYEKL. V lost 0 bases, J lost 3 bases, and 7 bases stayed unmatched. The CDR3 runs 16 residues. The CDR3 is CASSQDGSGVLYEQYF. The CDR3 DNA is TGCGCCAGCAGCCAAGACGGTAGCGGGGTCCTCTACGAGCAGTACTTC.

This clonotype was recorded at least ten times. The library was prepared for alpha chains; this beta chain is a stray read, so its frequency means little. J is TRBJ2-3 and V is TRBV7-9, with 10 positions matching TRBD1. V was clipped by 4 bases and J by 6 bases; unmatched bases: 1. Germline CDR1 and CDR2: SEHNR and FQNEAQ (reference sequence). This CDR3 contains 13 residues. CDR3 bases: TGTGCCAGCAGCTGGGACAGGGGCGATACGCAGTATTTT. Translated, it gives CASSWDRGDTQYF.

This clonotype was observed at least ten times. This beta chain is a stray sequence in a library constructed for alpha chains; its clone size is not meaningful. V gene TRBV29-1 combines with J gene TRBJ2-3; tentatively, D is TRBD2 (7 bases). With 5 bases removed from V and 3 bases from J, the gap between germline ends came to 12 bases. CDR1 and CDR2 from the germline V gene are SQVTM and ANQGSEA. The CDR3 extends over 13 amino acids. In DNA, the CDR3 is TGCAGCGTTCGGGGGGCCGCGACAGATACGCAGTATTTT. It encodes CSVRGAATDTQYF.

This clonotype was seen many times. Being off target in a library aimed at alpha chains, this beta chain has a size of little meaning. This chain links TRBV12-3 or TRBV12-4 with TRBJ2-4; unclear D gene. V was cut by 1 base and J by 0 bases, with 4 bases left in between. The CDR3 spans 14 residues. The CDR3: CASSLGGAKNIQYF. The DNA for the CDR3 is TGTGCCAGCAGTTTAGGGGGAGCCAAAAACATTCAGTACTTC.

This clonotype was counted many times. This beta chain represents an off-target read in a library built for alpha chains; its size is of limited meaning. The chain employs TRBV5-1 and TRBJ1-1; 8 positions agree with TRBD1. CDR1 SGHRS and CDR2 YFSETQ come from the germline V gene. The CDR3 contains 14 residues. V lost 3 bases, J lost 5 bases, and 6 bases stayed unmatched. The DNA for the CDR3 is TGCGCCAGCAGCTGGACAGGGCTGGGTACTGAAGCTTTCTTT. Its translation is CASSWTGLGTEAFF.

This clonotype was observed many times. Since it is a stray read in a library aimed at alpha chains, this beta chain has a size that is not meaningful. This rearrangement joins TRBV20-1 to TRBJ2-1; 8 bases match TRBD1. Germline CDR1 and CDR2: DFQATT and SNEGSKA (reference sequence). The length of the CDR3 is 13 residues. Trimming at V came to 3 bases and at J to 9 bases, leaving 7 bases not matched to a gene. CDR3 protein: CSARGQEMGEQFF. In DNA, the CDR3 is TGCAGTGCTAGGGGACAGGAAATGGGTGAGCAGTTCTTC.

In its sample, this clonotype was seen many times. The library was designed around alpha chains, so this beta chain is a stray read whose abundance carries little weight. V gene TRBV9 combines with J gene TRBJ1-5; D is undetermined. Trimming pared 5 bases from V and 4 bases from J, leaving 13 bases between. The germline V gene has CDR1 SGDLS and CDR2 YYNGEE. The CDR3 is 14 residues long. The CDR3 sequence: CASRERVANQPQHF. In DNA form, the CDR3 reads TGTGCCAGCAGGGAGCGGGTAGCAAATCAGCCCCAGCATTTT.

In this sample, this clonotype turned up a few times. The library was built for alpha chains, so this beta chain is an off-target read and its size means little. The chain has TRBV7-9 and TRBJ2-7, with TRBD1 as a possible D gene (5 bases). The CDR3 has 15 amino acids. Germline V gene lookup returns CDR1 SEHNR and CDR2 FQNEAQ (reference sequence). Trimming pared 5 bases from V and 0 bases from J, leaving 14 bases between. The CDR3 nucleotides read TGTGCCAGCAGCCCACGGACCGACAGCTCCTACGAGCAGTACTTC. Protein: CASSPRTDSSYEQYF. The entire variable domain, with the rest obtained from reference TRBV7-9 and TRBJ2-7, is as follows: DTGVSQNPRHKITKRGQNVTFRCDPISEHNRLYWYRQTLGQGPEFLTYFQNEAQLEKSRLLSDRFSAERPKGSFSTLEIQRTEQGDSAMYLCASSPRTDSSYEQYFGPGTRLTVT.

The sample holds many counts of this clonotype. A library prepared for alpha chains yielded this beta chain as an off-target read; its size is of little meaning. The chain couples TRBV28 to TRBJ2-3; TRBD2 aligns across 7 bases. The V and J ends lost 8 bases and 1 base, in that order; junction bases with no gene match: 6. CDR3 length equals 14 residues. Germline V CDR1 and CDR2: MDHEN, SYDVKM. The CDR3 here is CASEERDRTDTQYF. CDR3 DNA sequence: TGTGCCAGCGAAGAGCGGGACCGCACAGATACGCAGTATTTT.

This clonotype occurred many times. The library was designed around alpha chains, so this beta chain is a stray read whose abundance carries little weight. The V gene is TRBV28, the J gene TRBJ2-5; the D call may be TRBD1 or TRBD2 (5 bases each). CDR1 and CDR2 (germline): MDHEN, SYDVKM. This CDR3 is built from 15 residues. Trimming stripped 5 bases from V and 1 base from J, with 14 bases between. The CDR3 bases are TGTGCCAGCAGTCGACCGGGACGCATCCAAGAGACCCAGTACTTC. As protein: CASSRPGRIQETQYF.

The sample holds many counts of this clonotype. A library prepared for alpha chains yielded this beta chain as an off-target read; its size is of little meaning. The chain links TRBV6-5 to TRBJ1-1, with unresolved D. Germline lookup yields CDR1 MNHEY and CDR2 SVGAGI. The CDR3 contains 13 residues. Trimming left V 5 bases short and J 4 bases short, with 11 bases between. CDR3 protein: CASSLGVTTEAFF. The CDR3 nucleotides read TGTGCCAGCAGTCTCGGGGTGACCACTGAAGCTTTCTTT.